This T cell receptor beta chain stems from a study of neoadjuvant anti-PD-1 for oral cavity cancer. Regarding the study as a whole: Only three patients per response group were TCR-analyzed; validation needed. Expansion of preexisting intratumoral clones was suggested to aid response.

Germline CDR1 SQVTM, CDR2 ANQGSEA. The CDR3 is 13 amino acids. V lost 6 bases, J lost 2 bases, and 3 bases stayed unmatched. Profiling relied on immunoSEQ multiplex PCR, and the TCRdb table lists in-frame clones only, not all of them. Counted here are roughly 36,000 clones, roughly two fifths occurring once; the ten biggest clones make up around 16%. Time point specified: after neoadjuvant nivolumab, at surgical resection. This clone came up a few times. Its antigen is still unknown. This chain uses TRBV29-1 with TRBJ2-1, with TRBD1 identical over 8 bases. The sample here was tumor tissue, taken after nivolumab (anti-PD-1) treatment. The sequence was obtained from a person aged 35-80 years with oral cavity squamous cell carcinoma. The CDR3 sequence: CSVQGAAYNEQFF. As DNA, the CDR3 is TGCAGCGTCCAGGGGGCCGCCTACAATGAGCAGTTCTTC.